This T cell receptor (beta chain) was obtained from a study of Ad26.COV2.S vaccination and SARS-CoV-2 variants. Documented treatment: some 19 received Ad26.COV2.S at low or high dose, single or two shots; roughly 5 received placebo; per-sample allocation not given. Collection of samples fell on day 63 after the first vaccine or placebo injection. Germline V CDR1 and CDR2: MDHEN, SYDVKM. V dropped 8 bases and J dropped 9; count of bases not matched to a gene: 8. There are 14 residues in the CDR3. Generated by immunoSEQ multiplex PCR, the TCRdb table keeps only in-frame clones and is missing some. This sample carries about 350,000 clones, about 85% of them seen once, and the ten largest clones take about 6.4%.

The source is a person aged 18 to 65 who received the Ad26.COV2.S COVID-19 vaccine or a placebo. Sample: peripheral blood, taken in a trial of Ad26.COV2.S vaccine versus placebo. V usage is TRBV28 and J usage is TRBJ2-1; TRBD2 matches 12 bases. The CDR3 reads CASQTSGRGGEQFF. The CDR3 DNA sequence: TGTGCCAGCCAGACTAGCGGGAGAGGGGGTGAGCAGTTCTTC.